One sample yielded the 10 T cell receptor beta chains listed below, sequenced in a study of post-analysis software for immune sequencing data. Study observations and caveats: Controls had lower frequencies than patients of four or five TRBV segments, which included TRBV5-6, TRBV5-1 and TRBV20-1.

Tagging with unique molecular identifiers was a feature of the TCR beta cDNA libraries. TCRdb re-derived calls from the PCR reads in MiXCR, one entry per CDR3 protein. The repertoire includes 350,000 to 450,000 distinct CDR3 sequences, about a third of them detected once, and roughly an eighth sits in the top ten. These TCRs are of unknown antigen specificity. The sequenced sample was blood. These receptors originate from a girl aged 5-17 years with multiple sclerosis.

This clonotype was seen only a few times. This chain joins TRBV5-1 and TRBJ1-5; weak D call: TRBD1 (6 bases). V shed 4 bases and J shed 4 bases, with 15 bases lying between them. Germline V lookup: CDR1 SGHRS, CDR2 YFSETQ. The CDR3 is made up of 15 amino acids. This CDR3 reads CASSRTGTPNQPQHF. The CDR3 nucleotides are TGCGCCAGCAGCCGAACCGGGACACCTAATCAGCCCCAGCATTTT.

The V call is TRBV24-1, the J call TRBJ2-1; D is unresolved. Per the germline V gene, CDR1 is KGHDR and CDR2 is SFDVKD. The CDR3 spans 12 residues. Trimming removed 4 bases from V and 9 bases from J, with 9 bases in between. For the CDR3, the DNA is TGTGCCACCAGTGAGCGGACGGCTGAGCAGTTCTTC. Protein: CATSERTAEQFF.

This clonotype occurred a few times. The chain has TRBV7-2 and TRBJ2-7, with D perhaps matching TRBD2 (6 bases). The CDR3 is 17 amino acids. The germline V and J ends were trimmed by 3 bases and 0 bases, with 18 bases remaining between them. Germline CDR1 reads SGHTA; CDR2 reads FQGNSA. The DNA of the CDR3 is TGTGCCAGCAGCTTCCCGGGACTCCGAGTCAGCTCCTACGAGCAGTACTTC. Translated, it gives CASSFPGLRVSSYEQYF.

This clonotype was seen only a few times. This rearrangement joins TRBV29-1 to TRBJ2-5; possibly TRBD1 for D (6 bases). Per germline, CDR1 SQVTM and CDR2 ANQGSEA. Trimming pared 4 bases from V and 4 bases from J, leaving 19 bases between. CDR3 size: 15 residues. In DNA, the CDR3 is TGCAGCGTTGTCCCCGCGGACAGTGATTTAGAGACCCAGTACTTC. It encodes CSVVPADSDLETQYF.

As concerns this clonotype: At one end the junction does not follow the germline gene, possibly because of a read error. This chain uses TRBV10-3 with TRBJ1-5; 7 nucleotides align to TRBD1. There are 16 residues in the CDR3. Per the germline V gene, CDR1 is ENHRY and CDR2 is SYGVKD. CDR3 coding DNA: TGTGCCATCAGTGACCCGGGACAGCCAACCCATCAACCCCAGCATTTT. Its translation is CAISDPGQPTHQPQHF.

Regarding this clonotype: At one end the junction does not follow the germline gene, possibly because of a read error. DNA for the CDR3: TGTGCCACCGGCAGATCCCGGACTATCTACGAGCAGTACTTC. Protein: CATGRSRTIYEQYF. The chain uses TRBV15 and TRBJ2-7; D perhaps matches TRBD2 (6 bases). Germline V CDR1 and CDR2: LNHNV, YYDKDF (reference sequence). The length of the CDR3 is 14 residues.

The chain joins TRBV7-3 to TRBJ1-1, with TRBD1 matching 8 bases. This CDR3 has 16 residues. V lost 4 bases, J lost 4 bases, and 11 bases stayed unmatched. Looked up from germline, CDR1 is SGHTA and CDR2 is FQGTGA. The CDR3 spells CASSSTDRAGSTEAFF. CDR3 nucleotide sequence: TGTGCCAGCAGCTCCACGGACAGGGCGGGGAGCACTGAAGCTTTCTTT.

The chain carries TRBV24-1 and TRBJ1-4; a possible D gene is TRBD1 (5 bases). Germline CDR1 and CDR2: KGHDR and SFDVKD. The CDR3 is made up of 15 amino acids. Trimming removed 7 bases from V and 0 bases from J, with 11 bases in between. CDR3 DNA: TGTGCCACCAGCGAAACAGGAGCAACTAATGAAAAACTGTTTTTT. Its translation is CATSETGATNEKLFF.

V usage is TRBV20-1 and J usage is TRBJ2-5; no reliable D call. V lost 5 bases and J 11 bases, leaving 12 bases between the germline ends. There are 10 residues in the CDR3. Germline V CDR1 and CDR2: DFQATT, SNEGSKA (reference sequence). Here the CDR3 reads CSAPFIEQYF. CDR3 in DNA: TGCAGTGCTCCTTTTATAGAGCAGTACTTC.

This chain connects TRBV12-3 or TRBV12-4 to TRBJ1-2; 7 nucleotides agree with TRBD1. This CDR3 has 15 amino acids. Losses at the gene ends were 3 bases for V and 0 bases for J; bases not matched to a gene: 4. This CDR3 is CASSFVDRSNYGYTF. CDR3 in DNA: TGTGCCAGCAGTTTCGTGGACAGGTCTAACTATGGCTACACCTTC.